This TCR beta chain was documented in a study of shared clonotypes between healthy human individuals. About this clone itself: Its antigen is not identified.

The V gene end was trimmed by 4 bases and the J gene end by 4 bases; junction bases not matched to a gene: 10. Germline CDR1 reads SGHRS; CDR2 reads YFSETQ. The CDR3 spans 15 residues. Study-level results: The authors sampled blood alone, and tissue repertoires likely differ. As a rule, naive subsets had a larger estimated richness than memory subsets.

Sequenced by immunoSEQ multiplex PCR; TCRdb stores in-frame clones only, minus some. The sample gives about 300,000 clones, around 67% of which show up once; about 9.3% is in the top ten. This TCR came from a man younger than 40 in good health. V gene TRBV5-1 combines with J gene TRBJ2-5, with 7 bases identical to TRBD1. Sequencing input: memory CD4+ T cells sorted from blood. The subset denotes: CD45RA-negative fraction. CDR3 amino acids: CASSLRTGLGETQYF. CDR3 coding DNA: TGCGCCAGCAGCCTCCGGACAGGCCTGGGAGAGACCCAGTACTTC.